The clone carrying this T cell receptor (beta chain) was counted once. This sample was taken from a study of shared clonotypes between healthy human individuals. Per the germline V gene, CDR1 is SGHDN and CDR2 is FVKESK. V trimming: 0 bases; J trimming: 1 base; junction bases outside the gene matches: 17. This CDR3 contains 21 residues. Clones were sequenced by immunoSEQ multiplex PCR, and TCRdb holds only the in-frame ones, with some missing. The sample consists of around 1.4 million clones, approximately 98.5% of them appearing once. This chain uses TRBV14 with TRBJ2-3; TRBD2 aligns across 9 bases. This clonotype was sampled from a man aged 25-45 years in good health. Source material: naive CD4+ T cells sorted from blood. Subset here: CD45RA+ positively selected. The CDR3 is CASSQERGGRADVRGTDTQYF. For the CDR3, the DNA is TGTGCCAGCAGCCAAGAAAGGGGCGGGAGGGCCGATGTTCGTGGCACAGATACGCAGTATTTT.